One sample yielded the 20 T cell receptor beta chains listed below, sequenced in a study of T cell changes during pregnancy in multiple sclerosis. TCRdb keeps only in-frame clones here, not all; method: immunoSEQ multiplex PCR. There are tens of thousands of clones in the sample; 92% occur only once, and approximately 0.6% lies in the top ten. The specimen comprised CD4+ T cells from peripheral blood mononuclear cells, sampled after pregnancy. These receptor sequences come from a female donor with multiple sclerosis, enrolled in a pregnancy study.

The chain uses TRBV9 and TRBJ2-7, with 10 bases that match TRBD1. This CDR3 spans 17 amino acids. J was trimmed by 5 bases and V by 0 bases; bases with no gene match: 11. Germline lookup yields CDR1 SGDLS and CDR2 YYNGEE. The CDR3 nucleotides read TGTGCCAGCAGCGTAGCCTCTGGGGGGACAGGGGTAGACGAGCAGTACTTC. This encodes CASSVASGGTGVDEQYF.

The V and J genes are TRBV7-7 and TRBJ2-3, with 8 bases matching TRBD2. CDR3 length: 13 amino acids. CDR1 SSHAT and CDR2 FNYEAQ come from the germline V gene (reference sequence). DNA for the CDR3: TGTGCTAGATTAGCGGGGTTCAGAGATACGCAGTATTTT. It encodes CARLAGFRDTQYF.

The chain is built from TRBV14 and TRBJ2-7, with TRBD1 matching 7 bases. The CDR3 consists of 17 residues. Trimming took 4 bases from V and 0 from J; bases not matched to a gene: 12. Germline V gene lookup returns CDR1 SGHDN and CDR2 FVKESK. The CDR3 sequence: CASSPERGGLRSYEQYF. CDR3 DNA: TGTGCCAGCAGCCCTGAAAGAGGGGGCCTACGCTCCTACGAGCAGTACTTC.

J is TRBJ2-2 and V is TRBV29-1; D uncertain. The CDR3 length is 12 residues. The ends were cut back, 4 bases at V and 4 bases at J, with 7 bases in the middle. Germline assignment: CDR1 SQVTM and CDR2 ANQGSEA. CDR3 region: CSVGHPTGELFF. In DNA form, the CDR3 reads TGCAGCGTTGGACACCCCACCGGGGAGCTGTTTTTT.

This clone came up once. The V gene is TRBV10-3, the J gene TRBJ1-2, with D unclear. The CDR3 is 12 amino acids. The V and J ends lost 2 bases and 8 bases respectively, with 9 bases between them. From germline, CDR1 is ENHRY and CDR2 SYGVKD. CDR3 sequence (DNA): TGTGCCATCAGTGAGGGGCCGGGAGGCTACACCTTC. It yields the protein CAISEGPGGYTF.

This rearrangement joins TRBV9 to TRBJ2-6; TRBD1 matches 7 bases. V lost 0 bases to trimming and J lost 3 bases; unmatched junction nucleotides: 3. This CDR3 is 16 amino acids long. Germline V gene data show CDR1 as SGDLS and CDR2 as YYNGEE. CDR3 region: CASSVAGQFGANVLTF. CDR3 DNA sequence: TGTGCCAGCAGCGTAGCGGGACAGTTTGGGGCCAACGTCCTGACTTTC.

The chain joins TRBV4-3 to TRBJ2-3; D is perhaps TRBD2 (5 bases). The V and J ends lost 3 bases and 4 bases respectively, with 11 bases between them. There are 14 residues in the CDR3. Germline V CDR1 and CDR2: LGHNA, YSLEER. CDR3 nucleotide sequence: TGCGCCAGCAGCCAGCAGCTAGCTTCAGATACGCAGTATTTT. Its protein product is CASSQQLASDTQYF.

The chain has TRBV7-2 and TRBJ1-5; 7 nucleotides align to TRBD1. The CDR3 runs to 13 residues. V lost 4 bases to trimming and J lost 4 bases; unmatched junction nucleotides: 1. CDR1 is SGHTA, CDR2 FQGNSA, per germline. CDR3 DNA: TGTGCCAGCAGCTCACAGGGGAATCAGCCCCAGCATTTT. Translated: CASSSQGNQPQHF.

The chain employs TRBV7-2 and TRBJ2-5; 7 bases are a match to TRBD1. Germline lookup yields CDR1 SGHTA and CDR2 FQGNSA. The CDR3 is 14 residues long. V was pared by 5 bases and J by 2 bases, with 5 bases of the junction left unmatched. Here the CDR3 DNA reads TGTGCCAGCAGCCCCAGCAGGGGGCAAGAGACCCAGTACTTC. Translation gives CASSPSRGQETQYF.

The rearrangement uses TRBV6-5 and TRBJ2-1; 7 bases are shared with TRBD1. The germline CDR1 and CDR2 sequences are MNHEY and SVGAGI. The CDR3 is made up of 14 amino acids. With V trimmed by 6 bases and J by 9 bases, 11 bases remained unmatched. CDR3 nucleotide sequence: TGTGCCAGCAGCCGTGGAGAGGGGGCTGGTGAGCAGTTCTTC. Encoded protein: CASSRGEGAGEQFF.

This clone is judged medium-sized (0.01 to 0.1%). The rearrangement joins TRBV5-4 to TRBJ1-1; D is ambiguous. Per the germline V gene, CDR1 is SGHNT and CDR2 is YYREEE (reference sequence). V was trimmed by 0 bases and J by 0 bases, leaving 9 bases between them. This CDR3 is built from 15 residues. As DNA, the CDR3 is TGTGCCAGCAGCTTGGAAGTGAGCCTGAACACTGAAGCTTTCTTT. The encoded protein is CASSLEVSLNTEAFF.

V gene TRBV11-2 combines with J gene TRBJ1-3; D gene uncertain. This CDR3 region has 14 residues. CDR1 is SGHAT and CDR2 is FQNNGV in the germline V gene. V lost 6 bases, J lost 0 bases, and 9 bases lay in between. CDR3 sequence: CASRVANSGNTIYF. The CDR3 DNA reads TGTGCCAGCAGGGTAGCTAACTCTGGAAACACCATATATTTT.

The chain couples TRBV7-9 to TRBJ2-1, with 13 bases aligning to TRBD2. Germline-derived CDR1 and CDR2 are SEHNR and FQNEAQ (reference sequence). The CDR3 loop spans 16 amino acids. V trimming: 1 base; J trimming: 9 bases; junction bases outside the gene matches: 6. Here the CDR3 DNA reads TGTGCCAGCAGCTTAGAGGGGACTAGCGGGGCACTTGAGCAGTTCTTC. Translated, it gives CASSLEGTSGALEQFF.

The chain joins TRBV30 to TRBJ1-1; TRBD1 might be the D (6 bases). CDR1 is GTSNPN, CDR2 SVGIG, per germline (reference sequence). The CDR3 contains 14 residues. The V and J ends lost 3 bases and 3 bases respectively, with 14 bases between them. CDR3 sequence reads: CAWREGGAYTEAFF. In DNA, the CDR3 is TGTGCCTGGAGGGAGGGGGGGGCTTACACTGAAGCTTTCTTT. Complete variable domain (other parts from reference TRBV30 and TRBJ1-1): SQTIHQWPATLVQPVGSPLSLECTVEGTSNPNLYWYRQAAGRGLQLLFYSVGIGQISSEVPQNLSASRPQDRQFILSSKKLLLSDSGFYLCAWREGGAYTEAFFGQGTRLTVV.

The chain has TRBV4-2 and TRBJ1-2; D is undetermined. The CDR3 has 16 residues. V lost 0 bases and J 14 bases, leaving 25 bases between the germline ends. The V gene's germline CDR1 is LGHNA and CDR2 YNFKEQ. The CDR3 nucleotides read TGTGCCAGCAGCCAAGATCGGGGAGTATCGGTTCGTTCTTGGACCTTC. Encoded protein: CASSQDRGVSVRSWTF.

The gene calls are TRBV5-8 and TRBJ2-7, with D perhaps matching TRBD2 (5 bases). This CDR3 has 17 amino acids. V dropped 0 bases and J dropped 3 bases, with 19 bases sitting between them. In germline, CDR1 is SGHTS, CDR2 YDEGEE. The CDR3 bases are TGTGCCAGCAGCTTGGCCGAGAGGACGGCGGGTTACTACGAGCAGTACTTC. Amino acid sequence: CASSLAERTAGYYEQYF.

V is TRBV30 and J is TRBJ2-7; 7 nucleotides match TRBD2. The CDR3 loop spans 13 amino acids. Germline V gene data show CDR1 as GTSNPN and CDR2 as SVGIG (reference sequence). Trimming at V came to 3 bases and at J to 2 bases, leaving 4 bases not matched to a gene. The CDR3 DNA reads as TGTGCCTGGAGGTCAGCGGGGACCTACGAGCAGTACTTC. Translation gives CAWRSAGTYEQYF.

The chain joins TRBV5-1 to TRBJ2-7; TRBD1 matches 7 bases. Germline V gene data show CDR1 as SGHRS and CDR2 as YFSETQ. This CDR3 contains 16 residues. After removal of 3 bases from V and 4 bases from J, the junction contained 13 bases not matched to a gene. The CDR3 spells CASSSGLGQKIYEQYF. The CDR3 nucleotides are TGCGCCAGCAGCTCGGGCCTGGGACAGAAGATTTACGAGCAGTACTTC.

The J gene is TRBJ2-4, the V gene TRBV19; D might be TRBD1 (6 bases). The CDR3 extends over 13 amino acids. The V and J ends lost 9 bases and 7 bases respectively, with 16 bases between them. From germline, CDR1 is LNHDA and CDR2 SQIVND (reference sequence). CDR3 region: CARKQGARNIQYF. In DNA, the CDR3 is TGTGCCAGGAAACAGGGAGCGAGGAACATTCAGTACTTC.

The chain joins TRBV2 to TRBJ2-7; possible D gene TRBD2, 6 bases. Germline CDR1 is SNHLY and CDR2 is FYNNEI. Trimming took off 1 base at V and 4 bases at J, with 14 bases between the two ends. CDR3 length: 15 residues. DNA for the CDR3: TGTGCCAGCAGTGAAGTGTCTAGCGCTCCTTACGAGCAGTACTTC. This codes for CASSEVSSAPYEQYF.